The entry that follows covers one T cell receptor beta chain sequence. Its antigen is currently unknown. This sample is part of a study of T cells in localized non-small cell lung cancer. Notes on the study in general: Researchers found a median approximately 53 of the top 100 tumor clones in adjacent lung. Longer overall survival was associated with a higher density of T cells in the blood.

Sequenced by immunoSEQ multiplex PCR; TCRdb stores in-frame clones only, minus some. The table shows 50,000 to 55,000 clones, with approximately 83% occurring only once. The sample here was peripheral blood mononuclear cells, taken before any cancer treatment. This TCR came from a man between 40 and 69 years old with stage III lung adenocarcinoma.

In nucleotides, the CDR3 is TGTGCCAGTAGTATTCCTCAGGAGTGGGGGACTGGAAACACCATATATTTT. Protein sequence: CASSIPQEWGTGNTIYF. This chain uses TRBV19 with TRBJ1-3; TRBD1 is a possible D gene (5 bases). The V gene lost 3 bases and the J gene lost 2 bases, with 17 bases spanning the gap. Germline loops: CDR1 LNHDA, CDR2 SQIVND (reference sequence). The CDR3 consists of 17 residues.